One sample yielded the 28 T cell receptor beta chains listed below, sequenced in a study of CD8 T cells in ankylosing spondylitis. Each CDR3 protein gets one entry after TCRdb re-called the 5' RACE reads with MiXCR. The data contain a few hundred thousand distinct CDR3 sequences, 18% of them singletons. The specimen sequenced was blood, either unsorted or a sorted T cell fraction (not recorded which). The source is a male donor with ankylosing spondylitis or in good health (not recorded which).

The sample holds a few counts of this clonotype. This chain links TRBV9 with TRBJ2-6; a weak D match, TRBD1 (6 bases). In germline, CDR1 is SGDLS, CDR2 YYNGEE. CDR3 length equals 17 residues. V was clipped by 1 base and J by 2 bases, with 13 bases between them. The CDR3 sequence: CASSVPGQLTGANVLTF. The DNA of the CDR3 is TGTGCCAGCAGCGTACCGGGACAACTAACTGGGGCCAACGTCCTGACTTTC.

The CDR3 sequence is CASSSTGGGDYGYTF. In DNA form, the CDR3 reads TGTGCCAGCAGTTCGACAGGGGGTGGTGACTATGGCTACACCTTC. The genes are TRBV12-3 or TRBV12-4 and TRBJ1-2; 9 positions agree with TRBD1. The CDR3 runs to 15 residues. V shed 4 bases, J shed 3 bases, and the junction held 6 bases outside the gene matches.

The CDR3 here is CASSANGRGQGTYEQYF. CDR3 DNA sequence: TGTGCCAGCAGTGCGAATGGGAGGGGACAGGGGACCTACGAGCAGTACTTC. This chain connects TRBV12-3 or TRBV12-4 to TRBJ2-7, with TRBD1 matching 10 bases. J gave up 2 bases and V 5 bases, and 12 bases lay outside the gene matches. There are 17 residues in the CDR3.

This clonotype appeared a few times. The CDR3 DNA reads as TGCGCCACCCCCTTAGAGACCGGGGAGCTGTTTTTT. It is translated as CATPLETGELFF. The V and J genes are TRBV5-1 and TRBJ2-2, with unresolved D. The CDR3 consists of 12 residues. Trimming stripped 9 bases from V and 5 bases from J, with 11 bases between. Germline V gene data show CDR1 as SGHRS and CDR2 as YFSETQ.

The V and J genes are TRBV6-4 and TRBJ2-2, with 10 bases lining up with TRBD2. The trim removed 8 bases at V and 0 bases at J, leaving 6 bases unmatched. This CDR3 has 16 residues. Germline loops: CDR1 MRHNA, CDR2 SNTAGT. The CDR3 nucleotides are TGTGCCAGCCCAGGACTAGCGGAACCGAACACCGGGGAGCTGTTTTTT. This sequence encodes CASPGLAEPNTGELFF.

The chain combines TRBV3-1 with TRBJ2-1, with D maybe TRBD1 (6 bases). Looked up from germline, CDR1 is LGHDT and CDR2 is YNNKEL (reference sequence). The V and J ends lost 6 bases and 0 bases respectively, with 21 bases between them. The CDR3 loop spans 18 amino acids. CDR3 sequence: CASSLARDTQRSYNEQFF. The CDR3 bases are TGTGCCAGCAGTTTAGCTAGGGACACCCAACGCTCCTACAATGAGCAGTTCTTC.

Notes on this clonotype: Because the CDR3's place on the DNA is in doubt, the DNA is left out and the CDR3 is given as listed by TCRdb. V is TRBV19 and J is TRBJ2-1; the table's TRBD2 call for D was not verified on the DNA. Per the germline V gene, CDR1 is LNHDA and CDR2 is SQIVND (reference sequence). The CDR3 region is 14 residues in length, termini included. The CDR3 reads CASSIEDFGNEQFF.

This rearrangement joins TRBV18 to TRBJ2-3, with 8 bases that match TRBD2. Germline-derived CDR1 and CDR2 are KGHSH and LQKENI. Trimming removed 3 bases from V and 2 bases from J; junction bases left unmatched: 16. CDR3 length equals 19 residues. The CDR3 DNA reads TGTGCCAGCTCACCCATTGCAGCGGGAGAACACCCAGTCACAGATACGCAGTATTTT. Translating gives CASSPIAAGEHPVTDTQYF.

The rearrangement joins TRBV29-1 to TRBJ2-7, with D hard to call. Germline CDR1 is SQVTM and CDR2 is ANQGSEA. This CDR3 spans 13 amino acids. V lost 4 bases and J lost 3, with 13 bases in between. The CDR3 here is CSVVGLVGYEQYF. The CDR3 region has the DNA TGCAGCGTTGTGGGCCTAGTCGGCTACGAGCAGTACTTC.

This clonotype appeared many times. V and J are TRBV7-3 and TRBJ2-1; D is uncertain. V was cut by 5 bases and J by 3 bases, with 17 bases left in between. CDR3 length: 16 residues. Germline lookup yields CDR1 SGHTA and CDR2 FQGTGA. CDR3 nucleotide sequence: TGTGCCAGCAGCCCGCTGGCCGACGGGCACTACAATGAGCAGTTCTTC. Its translation: CASSPLADGHYNEQFF.

This clonotype was seen a few times. The gene calls are TRBV7-9 and TRBJ2-5, with D possibly matching TRBD1 (5 bases). With 1 base removed from V and 0 bases from J, the gap between germline ends came to 12 bases. CDR1 is SEHNR and CDR2 is FQNEAQ in the germline V gene (reference sequence). The CDR3 runs 16 residues. The CDR3 DNA follows: TGTGCCAGCAGCTTAGTTTACAGGCTCGACCAAGAGACCCAGTACTTC. This sequence encodes CASSLVYRLDQETQYF. The whole variable domain, filled in from reference TRBV7-9 and TRBJ2-5, reads DTGVSQNPRHKITKRGQNVTFRCDPISEHNRLYWYRQTLGQGPEFLTYFQNEAQLEKSRLLSDRFSAERPKGSFSTLEIQRTEQGDSAMYLCASSLVYRLDQETQYFGPGTRLLVL.

The CDR3 nucleotides are TGTGCCAGCAGCCTGACTAGCGGGAGGCCCTTTGGCACAGATACGCAGTATTTT. Translation: CASSLTSGRPFGTDTQYF. J is TRBJ2-3 and V is TRBV5-6; 13 bases fit TRBD2. CDR1 is SGHDT, CDR2 YYEEEE, per germline. V was clipped by 4 bases and J by 1 base; unmatched bases: 9. CDR3 length: 18 residues. Based on the CDR3 plus reference TRBV5-6 and TRBJ2-3, the full variable domain is DAGVTQSPTHLIKTRGQQVTLRCSPKSGHDTVSWYQQALGQGPQFIFQYYEEEERQRGNFPDRFSGHQFPNYSSELNVNALLLGDSALYLCASSLTSGRPFGTDTQYFGPGTRLTVL.

The chain couples TRBV28 to TRBJ2-7; perhaps TRBD1 as D (8 bases). CDR1 MDHEN and CDR2 SYDVKM come from the germline V gene. The CDR3 extends over 14 amino acids. V dropped 3 bases and J dropped 6 bases, with 15 bases sitting between them. CDR3 protein: CASSLHRGGSEQYF. The CDR3 region has the DNA TGTGCCAGCAGTTTGCACAGGGGGGGAAGCGAGCAGTACTTC. Full variable domain (missing parts from reference TRBV28 and TRBJ2-7): DVKVTQSSRYLVKRTGEKVFLECVQDMDHENMFWYRQDPGLGLRLIYFSYDVKMKEKGDIPEGYSVSREKKERFSLILESASTNQTSMYLCASSLHRGGSEQYFGPGTRLTVT.

The chain has TRBV27 and TRBJ2-2; D ambiguous. The CDR3 length is 15 residues. Germline CDR1 is MNHEY and CDR2 is SMNVEV (reference sequence). Trimming pared 2 bases from V and 3 bases from J, leaving 10 bases between. The CDR3 coding sequence is TGTGCCAGCAGTTTACGAGGCGCTGACACCGGGGAGCTGTTTTTT. Protein product: CASSLRGADTGELFF.

This clonotype was recorded many times. The chain uses TRBV29-1 and TRBJ2-7, with D possibly matching TRBD2 (5 bases). The CDR3 totals 12 residues. Germline assignment: CDR1 SQVTM and CDR2 ANQGSEA. The V end lost 6 bases, the J end lost 3 bases, and 12 bases lay between the germline ends. The CDR3 coding sequence is TGCAGCGTGGGAGAGGACGGCTACGAGCAGTACTTC. Amino acids: CSVGEDGYEQYF.

This clonotype was detected a few times. The CDR3 sequence is CSVEAGAGGYTF. CDR3 nucleotides: TGCAGCGTTGAAGCAGGGGCAGGGGGCTACACCTTC. The chain joins TRBV29-1 to TRBJ1-2; weak D call: TRBD1 (6 bases). V was trimmed by 1 base and J by 8 bases, leaving 11 bases between them. Germline assignment: CDR1 SQVTM and CDR2 ANQGSEA. This CDR3 region has 12 residues.

This clonotype came up a few times. The rearrangement uses TRBV7-3 and TRBJ1-1; perhaps TRBD1 as D (5 bases). The CDR3 sequence is 16 residues long. Germline V CDR1 and CDR2: SGHTA, FQGTGA. Trimming stripped 2 bases from V and 1 base from J, with 14 bases between. CDR3 DNA: TGTGCCAGCAGCTTATATTTTCTCCAGGGGAACACTGAAGCTTTCTTT. It codes for CASSLYFLQGNTEAFF.

This clonotype was detected only a few times. V usage is TRBV7-8 and J usage is TRBJ2-3; TRBD2 matches at 9 bases. Germline assignment: CDR1 SGHVS and CDR2 FQNEAQ. With 5 bases clipped from V and 7 bases from J, the junction kept 13 bases outside the gene matches. This CDR3 contains 16 residues. The CDR3 protein is CASSPFLAGAENTQYF. The CDR3 DNA sequence: TGTGCCAGCAGCCCCTTTTTAGCGGGAGCTGAGAATACGCAGTATTTT.

The V call is TRBV10-3, the J call TRBJ2-7; D not certain. V lost 0 bases and J 2 bases, leaving 11 bases between the germline ends. CDR1 and CDR2 from the germline V gene are ENHRY and SYGVKD. CDR3 length equals 15 residues. The CDR3, as DNA: TGTGCCATCAGTGAGTCGAAAGGGTTGCCCTACGAGCAGTACTTC. Translated: CAISESKGLPYEQYF.

This clonotype was recorded at least ten times. This chain connects TRBV27 to TRBJ2-1; 9 bases align to TRBD2. J gave up 6 bases and V 0 bases, and 3 bases lay outside the gene matches. Germline loops: CDR1 MNHEY, CDR2 SMNVEV (reference sequence). The CDR3 loop spans 15 amino acids. This chain's CDR3 is CASSLSLAGANEQFF. The CDR3 nucleotides read TGTGCCAGCAGTTTATCGTTAGCGGGAGCCAATGAGCAGTTCTTC.

This clonotype was observed a few times. This chain uses TRBV12-3 or TRBV12-4 with TRBJ2-3; D is unresolved. CDR3 length: 12 residues. V lost 6 bases to trimming and J lost 4 bases, with 8 bases between them. This chain's CDR3 is CASSRYSDTQYF. For the CDR3, the DNA is TGTGCCAGCAGCCGATACTCAGATACGCAGTATTTT.

There are a few counts of this clonotype. This chain connects TRBV11-2 to TRBJ2-3; TRBD2 might be the D (6 bases). Between the trimmed V and J ends, which lost 0 bases and 0 bases, there was a span of 10 bases. Germline CDR1 is SGHAT and CDR2 is FQNNGV. The CDR3 sequence is 16 residues long. The CDR3 nucleotides are TGTGCCAGCAGCTTAGAAACGGGACTGAGCACAGATACGCAGTATTTT. Protein: CASSLETGLSTDTQYF.

Many counts were recorded for this clonotype. The chain is built from TRBV20-1 and TRBJ1-1; no definite D call. This CDR3 is built from 12 residues. CDR1 and CDR2 from the germline V gene are DFQATT and SNEGSKA (reference sequence). V was pared by 7 bases and J by 4 bases, with 13 bases between. The CDR3 reads CSVEGGSTEAFF. DNA of the CDR3: TGCAGTGTCGAGGGTGGGAGCACTGAAGCTTTCTTT.

This chain uses TRBV6-5 with TRBJ2-3; TRBD1 matches 8 bases. V lost 4 bases to trimming and J lost 1 base; unmatched junction nucleotides: 7. In germline, CDR1 is MNHEY, CDR2 SVGAGI. The CDR3 has 16 amino acids. CDR3 protein: CASSWTPTGGTDTQYF. CDR3 DNA: TGTGCCAGCAGTTGGACCCCGACAGGGGGCACAGATACGCAGTATTTT.

This clonotype has more than one count but fewer than ten. This sequence joins TRBV12-3 or TRBV12-4 and TRBJ2-1, with D tentatively TRBD2 (6 bases). The V end lost 7 bases, the J end lost 8 bases, and 18 bases lay between the germline ends. This CDR3 spans 14 amino acids. The CDR3 DNA sequence: TGTGCCAGCACCCAGTACGGGAGCGGCTATGAGCAGTTCTTC. Amino acid sequence: CASTQYGSGYEQFF.

The chain joins TRBV4-3 to TRBJ2-6, with 9 bases identical to TRBD1. Germline-derived CDR1 and CDR2 are LGHNA and YSLEER. The CDR3 spans 19 residues. V was pared by 2 bases and J by 0 bases, with 8 bases of the junction left unmatched. The CDR3: CASSQTRTGVTSGANVLTF. The CDR3 DNA sequence: TGCGCCAGCAGCCAAACCCGGACAGGGGTTACCTCTGGGGCCAACGTCCTGACTTTC.

This chain joins TRBV21-1 and TRBJ2-7; the table's D call of TRBD2 was not tested on the DNA. TRBV21-1 is assigned pseudogene status. This CDR3 region has 13 residues. The CDR3 is CASSKVRGSEQYF. In DNA form, the CDR3 reads TGTGCCAGCAGCAAAGTAAGAGGGTCCGAGCAGTACTTC.

This clonotype has a handful of counts. The chain couples TRBV28 to TRBJ2-1; the D gene is possibly TRBD2 (5 bases). The CDR3 length is 15 residues. V dropped 7 bases and J dropped 0 bases, with 13 bases sitting between them. CDR1 and CDR2 (germline): MDHEN, SYDVKM. The CDR3 bases are TGTGCCAGCACCCAGAGGAGGAGCTCCTACAATGAGCAGTTCTTC. This sequence encodes CASTQRRSSYNEQFF.